This T cell receptor beta chain was identified in a study of shared clonotypes between healthy human individuals. General study findings and limits: Represented genetic and exposure-history diversity was restricted by having few donors. Specimens sampled were limited to blood, with tissue repertoires likely differing.

Healthy adults negative for HIV, lacking recent acute infections or vaccinations, served as donors. Memory CD4+ cells were the fraction left after CD45RA+ naive selection. The V gene end was trimmed by 0 bases and the J gene end by 3 bases; junction bases not matched to a gene: 1. Germline CDR1 SQVTM, CDR2 ANQGSEA. The CDR3 is 13 residues long. This table comes from immunoSEQ multiplex PCR, and its TCRdb copy is limited to in-frame clones, with some not included. This table holds about a million clones, 77% found once. On this clone: No antigen is known for it.

The chain joins TRBV29-1 to TRBJ2-5, with 7 bases fitting TRBD1. This sequence originates from a man between 18 and 35 years old in good health. Some clones in this sample may be carry-over from other donors' samples. The sequenced sample was memory CD4+ T cells from PBMCs. Subset meaning: CD45RA-negative fraction. The CDR3 here is CSVEDGQEETQYF. CDR3 in DNA: TGCAGCGTTGAAGACGGACAGGAAGAGACCCAGTACTTC.